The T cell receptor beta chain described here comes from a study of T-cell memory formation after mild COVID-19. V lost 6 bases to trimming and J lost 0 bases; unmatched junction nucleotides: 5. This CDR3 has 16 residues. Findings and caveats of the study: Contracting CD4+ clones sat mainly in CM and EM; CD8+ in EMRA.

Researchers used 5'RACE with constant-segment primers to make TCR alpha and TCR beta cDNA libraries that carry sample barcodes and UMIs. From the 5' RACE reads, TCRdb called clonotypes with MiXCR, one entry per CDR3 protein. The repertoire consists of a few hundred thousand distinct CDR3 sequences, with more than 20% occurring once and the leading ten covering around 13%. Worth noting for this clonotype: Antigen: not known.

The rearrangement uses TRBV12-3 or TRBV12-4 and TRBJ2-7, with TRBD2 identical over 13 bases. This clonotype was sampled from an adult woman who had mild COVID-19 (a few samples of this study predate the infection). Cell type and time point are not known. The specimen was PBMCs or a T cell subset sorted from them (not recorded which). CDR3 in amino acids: CASSGTSGESSYEQYF. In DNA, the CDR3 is TGTGCCAGCAGCGGGACTAGCGGGGAGAGCTCCTACGAGCAGTACTTC.